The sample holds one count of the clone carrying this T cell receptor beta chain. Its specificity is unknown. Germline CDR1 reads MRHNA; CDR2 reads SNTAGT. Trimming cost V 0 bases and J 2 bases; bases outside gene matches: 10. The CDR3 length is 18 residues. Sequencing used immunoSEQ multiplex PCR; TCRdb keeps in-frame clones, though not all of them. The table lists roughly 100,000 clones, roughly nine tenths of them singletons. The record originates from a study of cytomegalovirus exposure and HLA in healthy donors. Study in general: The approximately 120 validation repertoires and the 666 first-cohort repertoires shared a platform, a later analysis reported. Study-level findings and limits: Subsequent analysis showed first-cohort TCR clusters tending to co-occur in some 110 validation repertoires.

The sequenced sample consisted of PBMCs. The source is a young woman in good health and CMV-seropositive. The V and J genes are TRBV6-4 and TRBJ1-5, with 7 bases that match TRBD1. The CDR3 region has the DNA TGTGCCAGCAGTGACTCTTGGAGACAGGGAGGAGGCAATCAGCCCCAGCATTTT. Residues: CASSDSWRQGGGNQPQHF.